These 10 T cell receptor beta chains were sequenced from one sample in a study of naive and memory T cell subsets. Study-level points and caveats: Possibly reflecting memory cells re-expressing CD45RA, a few larger clonotypes occurred in naive repertoires, especially CD8.

Two oligonucleotides, mixed equimolar, formed the beta constant-region primer covering TRBC1 and TRBC2. Ligated cDNA was amplified by four rounds of PCR with nested alpha and beta constant-region primers and SP2. TCRdb recomputed calls from the UMI-ligation and nested PCR reads with MiXCR, one row per CDR3 protein. The sample yields 120,000 to 150,000 distinct CDR3 sequences, about a fifth seen once. These receptors have no identified antigens. Sample: naive CD8+ T cells from blood. The receptors here all came from a human donor in good health.

The chain links TRBV28 to TRBJ2-1; 11 nucleotides line up with TRBD2. The V segment lost 6 bases and the J segment 7 bases; nucleotides outside the gene matches: 11. The germline V gene has CDR1 MDHEN and CDR2 SYDVKM. CDR3 length equals 16 residues. The CDR3 is CASRFSGRALGNEQFF. CDR3 DNA: TGTGCCAGCAGGTTTAGCGGGAGGGCGCTAGGGAATGAGCAGTTCTTC.

The rearrangement links TRBV30 to TRBJ1-6; D gene ambiguous. The CDR3 sequence is 14 residues long. V lost 0 bases and J lost 6, with 9 bases in between. Germline V CDR1 and CDR2: GTSNPN, SVGIG (reference sequence). CDR3: CAWSVFGVNSPLHF. Written as DNA, the CDR3 is TGTGCCTGGAGTGTCTTCGGTGTTAATTCACCCCTCCACTTT.

This rearrangement joins TRBV28 to TRBJ2-7; TRBD2 aligns across 8 bases. Germline values: CDR1 MDHEN, CDR2 SYDVKM. The CDR3 extends over 16 amino acids. V was clipped by 3 bases and J by 2 bases; unmatched bases: 9. The CDR3 bases are TGTGCCAGCAGTTTGGGCGGGGGGATGGATGCCTACGAGCAGTACTTC. Translated: CASSLGGGMDAYEQYF.

This clonotype was picked up a small number of times. This sequence joins TRBV27 and TRBJ2-1; 14 bases agree with TRBD2. From germline, CDR1 is MNHEY and CDR2 SMNVEV (reference sequence). With 6 bases clipped from V and 5 bases from J, the junction kept 9 bases outside the gene matches. This CDR3 has 17 amino acids. CDR3: CASRPGGLAGGHNEQFF. The CDR3 nucleotides are TGTGCCAGCAGACCCGGCGGACTAGCGGGAGGCCACAATGAGCAGTTCTTC.

The chain is built from TRBV12-3 or TRBV12-4 and TRBJ2-7; TRBD2 aligns across 7 bases. This CDR3 region has 15 residues. Germline trimming cut 7 bases from V and 2 bases from J; bases unmatched to any gene: 11. The CDR3 region has the DNA TGTGCCAGCACCATCCGGGACCGGGGGGCCTACGAGCAGTACTTC. As protein: CASTIRDRGAYEQYF.

This sequence joins TRBV20-1 and TRBJ2-6; D ambiguous. Trimming removed 0 bases at V and 4 bases at J, with 10 bases between. Germline values: CDR1 DFQATT, CDR2 SNEGSKA (reference sequence). This CDR3 comprises 15 residues. CDR3 sequence (DNA): TGCAGTGCTAGAGATCCGCCTTCGGGGGCCAACGTCCTGACTTTC. Its protein is CSARDPPSGANVLTF.

The chain recombines TRBV28 with TRBJ2-3; the D is unclear. Trimming took 3 bases from V and 0 from J, leaving 7 bases between them. Germline CDR1 MDHEN, CDR2 SYDVKM. This CDR3 has 14 amino acids. This CDR3 is CASSFGASTDTQYF. In nucleotides, the CDR3 is TGTGCCAGCAGTTTTGGTGCTAGCACAGATACGCAGTATTTT.

This chain links TRBV28 with TRBJ2-2; 7 positions agree with TRBD1. Germline lookup yields CDR1 MDHEN and CDR2 SYDVKM. This CDR3 region has 16 residues. Germline trimming cut 2 bases from V and 4 bases from J; bases unmatched to any gene: 7. CDR3 DNA: TGTGCCAGCAGTTTACGAGACAGGGTGCGCACCGGGGAGCTGTTTTTT. Its protein is CASSLRDRVRTGELFF.

The V call is TRBV10-3, the J call TRBJ2-1; 7 positions agree with TRBD2. Germline values: CDR1 ENHRY, CDR2 SYGVKD. Trimming took 3 bases from V and 3 from J; bases not matched to a gene: 11. The CDR3 sequence is 17 residues long. The CDR3 protein is CAISEEGGAGFYNEQFF. CDR3 DNA sequence: TGTGCCATCAGTGAAGAGGGAGGAGCGGGATTCTACAATGAGCAGTTCTTC.

The chain couples TRBV27 to TRBJ1-2, with 7 nucleotides matching TRBD1. The CDR3 has 15 residues. Germline trimming cut 4 bases from V and 8 bases from J; bases unmatched to any gene: 13. Germline V gene data show CDR1 as MNHEY and CDR2 as SMNVEV (reference sequence). The CDR3 region has the DNA TGTGCCAGCAGTTATACACAGGGGTTCAGCGCGGGCTACACCTTC. It specifies CASSYTQGFSAGYTF.